The clone carrying this T cell receptor (beta chain) was recorded once. The sample originates from a study of cytomegalovirus exposure and HLA in healthy donors. CDR1 is SGHDT and CDR2 is YYEEEE in the germline V gene. Trimming cost V 0 bases and J 2 bases, with 12 bases left between them. The CDR3 is 16 amino acids. PCR employed 60 Vbeta and 13 Jbeta primers. TCRdb's copy holds only in-frame clones and misses some; the assay was immunoSEQ multiplex PCR. The sample has roughly 200,000 clones, roughly 91% seen once. Sequences were obtained from PBMCs. This clonotype was obtained from a woman aged 18 to 35 in good health and CMV-seronegative. The chain employs TRBV5-6 and TRBJ2-1, with D possibly matching TRBD1 (5 bases). The CDR3 nucleotides read TGTGCCAGCAGCTTGGATATAGGGGAAGCCTACAATGAGCAGTTCTTC. It translates to CASSLDIGEAYNEQFF. Full variable domain (remainder filled in from reference TRBV5-6 and TRBJ2-1): DAGVTQSPTHLIKTRGQQVTLRCSPKSGHDTVSWYQQALGQGPQFIFQYYEEEERQRGNFPDRFSGHQFPNYSSELNVNALLLGDSALYLCASSLDIGEAYNEQFFGPGTRLTVL.